The rows below give T cell receptor beta chains drawn from one sample of a study of a mutant IDH1 vaccine in newly diagnosed glioma. Which antigens these TCRs recognize remains unknown. Some clones are missing from TCRdb's copy, which holds only in-frame ones; the method was immunoSEQ multiplex PCR. The sample includes around 54,000 clones, 75% to 90% of them seen just once. This material consisted of PBMCs, taken from a glioma patient whose treatment included an IDH1 peptide vaccine. The receptors stem from a woman aged 50 to 65 with glioma. Both conserved end residues are part of each CDR3. Size is omitted from some rows. Given values are once, few, many or a class for expanded clones.

clone_size: NA; v_call: TRBV6-1; cdr3_length: 15; cdr3_aa: CASSDPGGGGYEQYF
clone_size: NA; v_call: TRBV27; cdr3_length: 13; cdr3_aa: CASKGEVGSPLHF
clone_size: NA; v_call: TRBV7-2; cdr3_length: 13; cdr3_aa: CASSLGITTPLHF
clone_size: NA; v_call: TRBV5-1; cdr3_length: 14; cdr3_aa: CASRPTGGGTEAFF
clone_size: NA; v_call: TRBV5-1; cdr3_length: 14; cdr3_aa: CASSLDQGNYGYTF
clone_size: NA; v_call: TRBV11-2; cdr3_length: 15; cdr3_aa: CASSPPGTANQPQHF
clone_size: once; v_call: TRBV5-8; cdr3_length: 16; cdr3_aa: CASSFGAFSGANVLTF
clone_size: NA; v_call: TRBV19; cdr3_length: 16; cdr3_aa: CASSKGPGQGITVPHF
clone_size: NA; v_call: TRBV5-5; cdr3_length: 15; cdr3_aa: CASSLDGRGLDEAFF
clone_size: NA; v_call: TRBV6-1; cdr3_length: 14; cdr3_aa: CASSEQIMNTEAFF
clone_size: NA; v_call: TRBV21-1; cdr3_length: 15; cdr3_aa: CASSAGQRMNTEAFF
clone_size: NA; v_call: TRBV19; cdr3_length: 12; cdr3_aa: CASRGREREQYF
clone_size: NA; v_call: TRBV12-5; cdr3_length: 15; cdr3_aa: CASGFPDRGNTEAFF
clone_size: NA; v_call: TRBV7-9; cdr3_length: 13; cdr3_aa: CASSTRTGDTQYF
clone_size: NA; v_call: TRBV11-2; cdr3_length: 15; cdr3_aa: CASSLIGGTNEKLFF
clone_size: NA; v_call: TRBV7-9; cdr3_length: 12; cdr3_aa: CASTDSTGEQYF
clone_size: NA; v_call: TRBV5-4; cdr3_length: 16; cdr3_aa: CASSLSAGGDYNEQFF
clone_size: NA; v_call: TRBV10-3; cdr3_length: 15; cdr3_aa: CAIRDRLRAGDEQFF
clone_size: NA; v_call: TRBV7-9; cdr3_length: 15; cdr3_aa: CASSHIGTSGVEQYF
clone_size: NA; v_call: TRBV7-2; cdr3_length: 13; cdr3_aa: CASSPSGAQPQHF